This record looks at one TCR beta chain sequence and its context. This clone has only one observation. Its antigen is not yet known. Base qualities were left out, and no much larger clone turns up one base away. The CDR3 starts with the cysteine, ends with the phenylalanine, and has 14 residues. CDR3 DNA only is kept here, 42 bases in frame from base 1. V is clipped by 5 bases and J by 3 bases, and the sequence between their germline boundaries is 14 bases long. From a lookup of the germline V gene, CDR1 and CDR2 are MGHDK and SYGVNS. This entry is derived from a study of blood T cell repertoires in COVID-19 (TCRdb year 2020). At the level of the whole study: Collaborator samples came from the United States, Italy and Spain and covered acute and convalescent phases of COVID-19. The prospective study material was composed of cDNA or gDNA derived from T cells, B-cell-depleted T cells, or PBMCs. The repertoires were released in a freely available public database meant as a resource for research on the immune response to SARS-CoV-2. The dataset comprised deeply sampled blood TCRbeta repertoires from subjects exposed to, actively infected with, or recovered from COVID-19. Where available, HLA class I and class II types were obtained from metadata supplied by the sample provider rather than from assay-based typing. Samples came from the ongoing ImmuneRACE study (first 160 participants) plus 1,254 subjects from 6 global collaborators. A de-identified subject ID, COVID-19 status, age in years and sex were almost always included in the sample metadata.

TCRbeta CDR3 regions were amplified from genomic DNA using the immunoSEQ Assay, a bias-controlled multiplex PCR. Regarding the original processing steps: The number of nucleated cells in each sample was estimated by amplification of reference gene primers within the assay. To quantify the absolute abundance of each unique TCRbeta CDR3 rearrangement, sequence reads were collapsed and filtered. For each sample, productive Simpson clonality was calculated by taking the square root of Simpson's diversity index across productive rearrangements. The immuneACCESS repertoire file appears here via TCRdb, limited to in-frame rearrangements. These files lack a portion of the clones; in checked studies, under half of the deficit traces to unresolved V genes, and the cause of the others is not known. That table supplies the V and J calls and clone size; D and trimming were determined from the DNA. The sample data list around 150,000 clones, and 85% to 90% of these were observed just once. Together, the top ten hold roughly 4% of the sample.

Broad study findings and their caveats: Clinical and demographic metadata were provided uncurated, with the amount varying by source and participant.

Whole blood was collected in K2EDTA tubes by collaborating institutions according to the institutions' own protocols. Collaborator samples were shipped for TCRbeta analysis as frozen whole blood, isolated PBMCs, or DNA extracted from either sample type. Sequences were obtained from peripheral blood. This TCR derives from a woman in her forties with acute or convalescent COVID-19. The rearrangement joined TRBV25-1 to TRBJ2-7; the best D guess is TRBD1, with 5 bases matching. CDR3 sequence: CASSLGALSYEQYF. The DNA sequence is given as TGTGCCAGCAGTTTAGGGGCCCTAAGCTACGAGCAGTACTTC.